This T cell receptor beta chain was sequenced during a study of cytomegalovirus exposure and HLA in healthy donors. After removal of 5 bases from V and 10 bases from J, the junction contained 10 bases not matched to a gene. This CDR3 region has 14 residues. Per the germline V gene, CDR1 is MNHEY and CDR2 is SMNVEV (reference sequence). PCR was performed using 60 Vbeta and 13 Jbeta primers. How the authors handled the data: Later reanalysis found 80 million or so unique TCR beta chains, about 11 million of them shared. Some clones are missing from TCRdb's copy, which holds only in-frame ones; the method was immunoSEQ multiplex PCR. That table supplies the V and J calls and clone size; D and trimming were determined from the DNA. The data hold roughly 80,000 clones, with approximately 84% observed a single time.

The chain employs TRBV27 and TRBJ1-4; 7 positions match TRBD1. What was sequenced was PBMCs. This clonotype was obtained from a woman in her 50s in good health and CMV-seronegative. CDR3 sequence (DNA): TGTGCCAGCAGTCCAACAGGGGTTCAGGGAAAACTGTTTTTT. Residues: CASSPTGVQGKLFF. The entire variable domain, with the rest obtained from reference TRBV27 and TRBJ1-4, is as follows: EAQVTQNPRYLITVTGKKLTVTCSQNMNHEYMSWYRQDPGLGLRQIYYSMNVEVTDKGDVPEGYKVSRKEKRNFPLILESPSPNQTSLYFCASSPTGVQGKLFFGSGTQLSVL.